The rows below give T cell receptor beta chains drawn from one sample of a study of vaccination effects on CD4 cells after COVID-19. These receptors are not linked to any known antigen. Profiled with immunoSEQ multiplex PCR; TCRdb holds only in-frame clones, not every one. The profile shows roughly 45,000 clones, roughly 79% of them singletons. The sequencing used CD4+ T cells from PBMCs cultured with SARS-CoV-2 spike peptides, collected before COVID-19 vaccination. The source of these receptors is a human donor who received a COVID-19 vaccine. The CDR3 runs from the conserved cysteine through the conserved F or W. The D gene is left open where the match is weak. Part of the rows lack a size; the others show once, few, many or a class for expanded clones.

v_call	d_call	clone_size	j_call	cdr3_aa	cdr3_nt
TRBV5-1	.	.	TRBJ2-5	CASSLQLQETQYF	TGCGCCAGCAGCTTGCAGTTACAAGAGACCCAGTACTTC
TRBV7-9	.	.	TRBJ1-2	CASSSVQGAFGYTF	TGTGCCAGCAGCTCTGTGCAGGGAGCGTTTGGCTACACCTTC
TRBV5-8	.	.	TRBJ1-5	CASSRESNQPQHF	TGTGCCAGCAGCCGGGAGAGCAATCAGCCCCAGCATTTT
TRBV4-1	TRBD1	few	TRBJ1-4	CASSPVGRGRTNEKLFF	TGCGCCAGCAGCCCGGTGGGCAGGGGGCGAACTAATGAAAAACTGTTTTTT
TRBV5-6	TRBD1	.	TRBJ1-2	CASSSGPGTDGYTF	TGTGCCAGCAGCTCTGGACCCGGGACAGATGGCTACACCTTC
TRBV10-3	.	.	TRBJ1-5	CAISDPFRGLWPQHF	TGTGCCATCAGTGATCCCTTCAGGGGACTCTGGCCCCAGCATTTT
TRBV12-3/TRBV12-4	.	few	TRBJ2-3	CASNQGINTQYF	TGTGCCAGCAACCAGGGTATAAATACGCAGTATTTT
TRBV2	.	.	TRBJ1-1	CASSESRVVTEAFF	TGTGCCAGCAGTGAATCCCGGGTTGTCACTGAAGCTTTCTTT
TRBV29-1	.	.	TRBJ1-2	CSVVRGTVDGYTF	TGCAGCGTCGTAAGGGGTACCGTAGACGGCTACACCTTC
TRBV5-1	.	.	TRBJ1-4	CASSAYRLDEKLFF	TGCGCCAGCAGCGCTTACAGGCTAGATGAAAAACTGTTTTTT
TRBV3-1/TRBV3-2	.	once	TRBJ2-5	CASSLRRGHQETQYF	TGTGCCAGCAGCCTCCGACGAGGCCACCAAGAGACCCAGTACTTC
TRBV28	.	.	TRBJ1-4	CASSLSATNEKLFF	TGTGCCAGCAGTTTAAGTGCAACTAATGAAAAACTGTTTTTT
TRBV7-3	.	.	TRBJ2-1	CASSLQGSYNEQFF	TGTGCCAGCAGCTTACAGGGATCCTACAATGAGCAGTTCTTC
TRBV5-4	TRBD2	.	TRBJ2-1	CASSSVGGTSYNEQFF	TGTGCCAGCAGCTCAGTGGGGGGGACTTCCTACAATGAGCAGTTCTTC
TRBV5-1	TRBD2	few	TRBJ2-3	CASSLAGTSGGGDTQYF	TGCGCCAGCAGCTTGGCGGGGACTAGCGGGGGAGGGGATACGCAGTATTTT
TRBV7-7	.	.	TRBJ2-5	CASSLGGRQEGETQYF	TGTGCCAGCAGCTTAGGGGGCCGACAGGAGGGAGAGACCCAGTACTTC
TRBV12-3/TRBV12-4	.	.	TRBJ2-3	CASSLGRGTQYF	TGTGCCAGCAGTTTAGGACGAGGTACGCAGTATTTT
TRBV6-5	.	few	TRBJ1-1	CASMGDGNTEAFF	TGTGCCAGCATGGGGGACGGGAACACTGAAGCTTTCTTT
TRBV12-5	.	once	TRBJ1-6	CASRAGLDSPLHF	TGTGCTAGTAGAGCAGGGTTGGACTCACCCCTCCACTTT
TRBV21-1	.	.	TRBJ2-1	CASSKVSVLKSGEQFF	TGTGCCAGCAGCAAAGTTTCGGTACTTAAGAGTGGTGAGCAGTTCTTC
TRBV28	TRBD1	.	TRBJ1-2	CASRQGAREYGYTF	TGTGCCAGCAGGCAGGGGGCGCGAGAATATGGCTACACCTTC
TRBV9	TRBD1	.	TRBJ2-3	CASSAGTASTDTQYF	TGTGCCAGCAGCGCCGGGACAGCTTCCACAGATACGCAGTATTTT
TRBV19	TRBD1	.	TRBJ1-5	CASSIVGQGFQPQHF	TGTGCCAGTAGTATTGTAGGACAGGGCTTTCAGCCCCAGCATTTT
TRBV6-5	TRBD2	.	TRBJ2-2	CASTTTGGNTGELFF	TGTGCCAGCACCACTACGGGGGGTAACACCGGGGAGCTGTTTTTT
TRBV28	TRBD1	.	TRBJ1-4	CASRRTGGANEKLFF	TGTGCCAGCAGGCGGACAGGGGGCGCGAATGAAAAACTGTTTTTT
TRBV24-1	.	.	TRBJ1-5	CATSVGRGDSNQPQHF	TGTGCCACCAGTGTAGGGAGGGGGGACAGCAATCAGCCCCAGCATTTT
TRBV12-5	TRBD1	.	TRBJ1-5	CASGFGGGNDQPQHF	TGTGCTAGTGGTTTCGGAGGGGGCAACGATCAGCCCCAGCATTTT
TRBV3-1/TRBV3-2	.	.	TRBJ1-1	CASSQVNTMNTEAFF	TGTGCCAGCAGCCAAGTAAACACGATGAACACTGAAGCTTTCTTT
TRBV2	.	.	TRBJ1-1	CASVTDAGTEAFF	TGTGCCAGCGTGACGGACGCGGGGACTGAAGCTTTCTTT
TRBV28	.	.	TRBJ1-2	CASSLEAGGYTF	TGTGCCAGCAGTTTAGAGGCAGGCGGCTACACCTTC
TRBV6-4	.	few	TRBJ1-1	CASSDSSTDKDVAFF	TGTGCCAGCAGTGACTCGAGTACGGACAAGGATGTGGCTTTCTTT
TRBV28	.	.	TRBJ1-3	CASSLSTPTDGGAGAIYF	TGTGCCAGCAGTTTATCCACTCCGACCGACGGTGGGGCAGGAGCCATATATTTT
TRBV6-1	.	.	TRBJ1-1	CASSEVGKAFF	TGTGCCAGCAGTGAAGTAGGAAAAGCTTTCTTT
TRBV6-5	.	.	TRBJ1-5	CASSSGGDGQPQHF	TGTGCCAGCAGTTCGGGAGGGGACGGTCAGCCCCAGCATTTT
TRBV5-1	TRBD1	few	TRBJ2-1	CASSESGGSYNEQFF	TGCGCCAGCAGCGAATCAGGGGGCTCCTACAATGAGCAGTTCTTC
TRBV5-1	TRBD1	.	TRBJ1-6	CASSLGGQAVNSPLHF	TGCGCCAGCAGCTTGGGAGGACAGGCGGTGAATTCACCCCTCCACTTT
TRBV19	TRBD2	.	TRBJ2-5	CASSVLAGSRGETQYF	TGTGCCAGTAGTGTACTAGCGGGGAGTCGGGGAGAGACCCAGTACTTC
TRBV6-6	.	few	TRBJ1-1	CASSRPAGKDTEAFF	TGTGCCAGCAGTCGCCCGGCAGGGAAGGACACTGAAGCTTTCTTT
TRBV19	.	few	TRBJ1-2	CASSIEAGSNYGYTF	TGTGCCAGTAGTATAGAGGCAGGCTCAAACTATGGCTACACCTTC
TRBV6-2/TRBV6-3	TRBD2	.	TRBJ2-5	CASSLASGGKTQYF	TGTGCCAGCAGTCTAGCTAGCGGGGGGAAGACCCAGTACTTC
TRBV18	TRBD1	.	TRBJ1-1	CASSRSRGQDTEAFF	TGTGCCAGCTCACGATCGAGGGGGCAGGACACTGAAGCTTTCTTT
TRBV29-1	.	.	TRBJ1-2	CSVENTNYGYTF	TGCAGCGTGGAAAACACTAACTATGGCTACACCTTC
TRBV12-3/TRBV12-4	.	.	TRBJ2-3	CASTLRGDTQYF	TGTGCCAGCACCCTAAGAGGAGATACGCAGTATTTT
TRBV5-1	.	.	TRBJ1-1	CASSSGRNTEAFF	TGCGCCAGCAGCTCCGGGCGGAACACTGAAGCTTTCTTT
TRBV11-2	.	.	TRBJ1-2	CASSSTGGYTF	TGTGCCAGCAGCAGCACAGGGGGCTACACCTTC
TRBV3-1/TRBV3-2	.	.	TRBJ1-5	CASSQGESQPQHF	TGTGCCAGCAGCCAAGGGGAGTCTCAGCCCCAGCATTTT
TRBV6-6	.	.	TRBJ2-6	CASSRVNSGANVLTF	TGTGCCAGCAGCAGGGTCAATTCTGGGGCCAACGTCCTGACTTTC
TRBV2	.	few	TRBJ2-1	CASSKRTADNEQFF	TGTGCCAGCAGTAAGCGGACAGCCGACAATGAGCAGTTCTTC
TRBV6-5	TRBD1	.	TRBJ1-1	CASRQGAMNTEAFF	TGTGCCAGCAGACAGGGGGCGATGAACACTGAAGCTTTCTTT
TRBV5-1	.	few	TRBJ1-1	CASSLGAVNTEAFF	TGCGCCAGCAGCTTGGGGGCGGTGAACACTGAAGCTTTCTTT
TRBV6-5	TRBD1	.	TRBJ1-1	CASRSGTGNTEAFF	TGTGCCAGCAGATCCGGGACAGGGAACACTGAAGCTTTCTTT
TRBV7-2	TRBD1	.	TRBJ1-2	CASSVAGGYGYTF	TGTGCCAGCAGCGTGGCAGGGGGGTATGGCTACACCTTC
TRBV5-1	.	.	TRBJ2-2	CASSLVTDNTGELFF	TGCGCCAGCAGCTTGGTGACCGATAACACCGGGGAGCTGTTTTTT
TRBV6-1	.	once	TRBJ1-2	CASSEVVGTYGYTF	TGTGCCAGCAGTGAAGTTGTCGGAACCTATGGCTACACCTTC